Below are 30 T cell receptor beta chains sequenced from a single sample in a study of CD8+ T cells in alopecia areata. RNA was isolated and reverse transcribed to cDNA, the sequencing template. Profiling relied on immunoSEQ multiplex PCR, and the TCRdb table lists in-frame clones only, not all of them. This sample has 55,000 to 75,000 clones, with about half found just once. Here the sequenced sample was CD8+ T cells sorted from blood, taken at week 0. The receptors originated from a human donor with alopecia areata.

This clone came up once. The gene calls are TRBV29-1 and TRBJ2-5, with unresolved D. This CDR3 contains 10 residues. The germline V and J ends were trimmed by 5 bases and 1 base, with 2 bases remaining between them. Germline V CDR1 and CDR2: SQVTM, ANQGSEA. In nucleotides, the CDR3 is TGCAGCGTTCTCCAAGAGACCCAGTACTTC. Translated: CSVLQETQYF.

V usage is TRBV27 and J usage is TRBJ2-7; 7 bases agree with TRBD2. This CDR3 has 15 amino acids. Looked up from germline, CDR1 is MNHEY and CDR2 is SMNVEV (reference sequence). V shed 6 bases, J shed 6 bases, and the junction held 14 bases outside the gene matches. This CDR3 reads CASRLSGTKTTEQYF. The CDR3 bases are TGTGCCAGCAGACTATCCGGGACTAAGACAACCGAGCAGTACTTC.

The chain joins TRBV7-8 to TRBJ2-1; unclear D gene. There are 12 residues in the CDR3. The V end was cut by 0 bases, the J end by 12 bases, with 9 bases between. CDR1 SGHVS and CDR2 FQNEAQ come from the germline V gene. In nucleotides, the CDR3 is TGTGCCAGCAGCTTAGCGTTGACTGGGCAGTTCTTC. This codes for CASSLALTGQFF.

Details on this clone: A much larger clone differs by one base, so this may be a read error. The chain has TRBV27 and TRBJ2-7; D is perhaps TRBD2 (7 bases). V lost 5 bases, J lost 7 bases, and 21 bases lay in between. The germline V gene encodes CDR1 MNHEY and CDR2 SMNVEV (reference sequence). CDR3 length: 15 residues. In DNA form, the CDR3 reads TGTGCCAGCAGTCTCCTAGGGGGAGGGGTCCATGAGCAGTACTTC. It specifies CASSLLGGGVHEQYF.

The chain links TRBV7-9 to TRBJ2-3; possibly TRBD2 for D (5 bases). The V and J ends lost 8 bases and 0 bases respectively, with 15 bases between them. The germline gives CDR1 SEHNR, CDR2 FQNEAQ (reference sequence). The CDR3 runs 15 residues. The CDR3 region has the DNA TGTGCCAGCGTAAAGAGAAGCGGTAGCACAGATACGCAGTATTTT. Protein: CASVKRSGSTDTQYF. The full variable domain, in which reference TRBV7-9 and TRBJ2-3 provide the parts outside the CDR3, is DTGVSQNPRHKITKRGQNVTFRCDPISEHNRLYWYRQTLGQGPEFLTYFQNEAQLEKSRLLSDRFSAERPKGSFSTLEIQRTEQGDSAMYLCASVKRSGSTDTQYFGPGTRLTVL.

This clone was counted a few times. The rearrangement links TRBV27 to TRBJ2-6; a weak D match, TRBD1 (6 bases). Germline values: CDR1 MNHEY, CDR2 SMNVEV (reference sequence). V was trimmed by 8 bases and J by 0 bases, leaving 23 bases between them. CDR3 length equals 19 residues. For the CDR3, the DNA is TGTGCCAGCGCTCCCACACTGACAGGAACAATCTCTGGGGCCAACGTCCTGACTTTC. Translated: CASAPTLTGTISGANVLTF.

The chain links TRBV6-1 to TRBJ2-7; D ambiguous. This CDR3 has 14 residues. V lost 4 bases and J 0 bases, leaving 10 bases between the germline ends. The germline V gene has CDR1 MNHNS and CDR2 SASEGT. The CDR3 DNA is TGTGCCAGCAGTGTGGTGGCGATCTCCTACGAGCAGTACTTC. Translated: CASSVVAISYEQYF.

The chain carries TRBV29-1 and TRBJ2-5; 10 nucleotides match TRBD1. V shed 0 bases and J 7 bases; nucleotides not matched to a gene: 17. This CDR3 contains 18 residues. Germline assignment: CDR1 SQVTM and CDR2 ANQGSEA. CDR3 sequence: CSVEDLSIGTGVGWTQYF. As DNA, the CDR3 is TGCAGCGTTGAAGATCTCTCCATCGGGACAGGGGTGGGGTGGACCCAGTACTTC.

This chain uses TRBV6-5 with TRBJ2-7; D unclear. CDR3 length equals 13 residues. Germline CDR1 and CDR2: MNHEY and SVGAGI. V was cut by 4 bases and J by 2 bases, with 9 bases left in between. The CDR3 DNA reads as TGTGCCAGCAGTTCCACACTGACCTACGAGCAGTACTTC. Translated: CASSSTLTYEQYF.

The DNA for the CDR3 is TGTGCCAGCAGACACCTCTCCTACGAGCAGTACTTC. Its protein product is CASRHLSYEQYF. The chain carries TRBV7-9 and TRBJ2-7; no clear D. The CDR3 is made up of 12 amino acids. The V gene lost 6 bases and the J gene lost 0 bases, with 6 bases spanning the gap. Germline CDR1 reads SEHNR; CDR2 reads FQNEAQ (reference sequence).

This clone has just a few counts. The J gene is TRBJ2-1, the V gene TRBV2; 9 nucleotides agree with TRBD1. The V gene end was trimmed by 1 base and the J gene end by 7 bases; junction bases not matched to a gene: 5. Germline V lookup: CDR1 SNHLY, CDR2 FYNNEI. This CDR3 contains 15 residues. The CDR3 sequence is CASSEEDRGTNEQFF. The CDR3 bases are TGTGCCAGCAGTGAAGAGGACAGGGGTACGAATGAGCAGTTCTTC.

The chain is built from TRBV11-1 and TRBJ2-3; no clear D. V lost 6 bases and J lost 4, with 11 bases in between. In germline, CDR1 is SGHAT, CDR2 FQDESV (reference sequence). The CDR3 has 13 amino acids. This CDR3 is CASSPRLSDTQYF. The CDR3 DNA reads as TGTGCCAGCAGTCCTCGACTCTCAGATACGCAGTATTTT.

This clone was picked up a small number of times. This rearrangement joins TRBV4-3 to TRBJ2-7, with D unresolved. The CDR3 contains 14 residues. V was cut by 3 bases and J by 2 bases, with 11 bases left in between. Germline V gene data show CDR1 as LGHNA and CDR2 as YSLEER. CDR3 DNA sequence: TGCGCCAGCAGCCATACGGACGGCCCCTACGAGCAGTACTTC. This codes for CASSHTDGPYEQYF.

Worth noting for this clone: This may be a read error, as it is one base from a much larger clone. The chain employs TRBV7-4 and TRBJ2-1; D might be TRBD1 (5 bases). This CDR3 contains 13 residues. V lost 6 bases and J lost 3, with 9 bases in between. Germline lookup yields CDR1 SGHVT and CDR2 SQSDAQ. The chain's CDR3 is CASSYDSYNEQFF. The DNA of the CDR3 is TGTGCCAGCAGTTACGACAGCTACAATGAGCAGTTCTTC.

This chain links TRBV7-6 with TRBJ2-2; D ambiguous. CDR3 length: 17 residues. Germline V CDR1 and CDR2: SGHVS, FNYEAQ. Trimming took 4 bases from V and 3 from J, leaving 18 bases between them. The CDR3 spells CASSSPLGGSYTGELFF. For the CDR3, the DNA is TGTGCCAGCAGCTCCCCCTTAGGTGGCAGCTACACCGGGGAGCTGTTTTTT.

V gene TRBV11-2 combines with J gene TRBJ2-7; perhaps TRBD2 as D (6 bases). V was trimmed by 4 bases and J by 0 bases, leaving 13 bases between them. CDR1 and CDR2 from the germline V gene are SGHAT and FQNNGV. CDR3 length: 15 amino acids. The CDR3 DNA sequence: TGTGCCAGCAGCTGGGGGGTGGGACCCTCCTACGAGCAGTACTTC. Residues: CASSWGVGPSYEQYF.

Turning to this clone: Other nucleotide sequences in the sample specify the same CDR3. The chain uses TRBV29-1 and TRBJ2-7; perhaps TRBD1 as D (6 bases). The CDR3 has 11 amino acids. The germline V gene encodes CDR1 SQVTM and CDR2 ANQGSEA. V gave up 3 bases and J gave up 3 bases, with 6 bases separating them. CDR3: CSVEDSYEQYF. The CDR3 nucleotides read TGCAGCGTTGAGGACAGCTACGAGCAGTACTTC.

The V and J genes are TRBV4-3 and TRBJ1-5; D gene uncertain. The CDR3 has 15 residues. CDR1 is LGHNA, CDR2 YSLEER, per germline. V lost 1 base, J lost 7 bases, and 14 bases lay in between. The CDR3 bases are TGCGCCAGCAGCCAAGGACGAGAGGGAGGGCAGCCCCAGCATTTT. Encoded protein: CASSQGREGGQPQHF.

This chain connects TRBV15 to TRBJ2-7; D is uncertain. From germline, CDR1 is LNHNV and CDR2 YYDKDF (reference sequence). Between the trimmed V and J ends, which lost 0 bases and 3 bases, there was a span of 3 bases. The CDR3 covers 12 residues. The CDR3 region has the DNA TGTGCCACCAGCAGAGATAACTACGAGCAGTACTTC. Translated, it gives CATSRDNYEQYF.

This clone was found a few times. The CDR3 spells CASSEPSMLGPGTSGPYEQYF. CDR3 bases: TGTGCCAGCAGTGAACCCTCGATGCTCGGACCCGGGACTAGCGGCCCCTACGAGCAGTACTTC. The J gene is TRBJ2-7, the V gene TRBV2, with 11 positions matching TRBD2. CDR1 and CDR2 (germline): SNHLY, FYNNEI. J was trimmed by 2 bases and V by 2 bases; bases with no gene match: 20. The CDR3 has 21 amino acids.

The chain is built from TRBV5-1 and TRBJ2-1; 7 bases align to TRBD1. With 4 bases clipped from V and 6 bases from J, the junction kept 10 bases outside the gene matches. The germline gives CDR1 SGHRS, CDR2 YFSETQ. The CDR3 covers 15 residues. The DNA of the CDR3 is TGCGCCAGCAGCCTCTCCCAAGGGGACAGCAATGAGCAGTTCTTC. Protein: CASSLSQGDSNEQFF.

The CDR3 sequence is CASSQGYEQYF. CDR3 DNA sequence: TGTGCCAGCAGTCAGGGTTACGAGCAGTACTTC. The V call is TRBV27, the J call TRBJ2-7, with TRBD1 as a possible D gene (5 bases). V lost 5 bases to trimming and J lost 4 bases, with 6 bases between them. Germline V lookup: CDR1 MNHEY, CDR2 SMNVEV (reference sequence). The CDR3 has 11 amino acids.

The chain has TRBV30 and TRBJ1-1; no reliable D call. In germline, CDR1 is GTSNPN, CDR2 SVGIG (reference sequence). The CDR3 contains 11 residues. V was cut by 0 bases and J by 7 bases, with 6 bases left in between. CDR3 nucleotides: TGTGCCTGGAGTGTAAGTCTTGAAGCTTTCTTT. This gives the protein CAWSVSLEAFF.

The CDR3 region is CASSVEGLGYEQYF. CDR3 DNA sequence: TGTGCCAGCAGCGTAGAAGGGCTGGGCTACGAGCAGTACTTC. The rearrangement links TRBV9 to TRBJ2-7; D unclear. Germline lookup yields CDR1 SGDLS and CDR2 YYNGEE. The CDR3 runs 14 residues. Trimming left V 0 bases short and J 3 bases short, with 10 bases between.

The chain links TRBV5-1 to TRBJ2-2; 8 bases align to TRBD2. The CDR3 loop spans 19 amino acids. Trimming removed 4 bases from V and 0 bases from J; junction bases left unmatched: 14. Germline V gives CDR1 SGHRS, CDR2 YFSETQ. The chain's CDR3 is CASSGPPIAGIANTGELFF. In DNA form, the CDR3 reads TGCGCCAGCAGCGGCCCTCCGATAGCGGGGATCGCGAACACCGGGGAGCTGTTTTTT.

There are many counts of this clone. The chain combines TRBV10-3 with TRBJ2-1; 13 positions agree with TRBD2. CDR3 size: 15 residues. Germline lookup yields CDR1 ENHRY and CDR2 SYGVKD. V lost 6 bases to trimming and J lost 7 bases; unmatched junction nucleotides: 6. CDR3 in amino acids: CAISAGLAGVNEQFF. DNA of the CDR3: TGTGCCATCAGCGCCGGACTAGCGGGAGTGAATGAGCAGTTCTTC.

This clone occurred a few times. V gene TRBV2 combines with J gene TRBJ2-3; possibly TRBD2 for D (5 bases). CDR1 is SNHLY and CDR2 is FYNNEI in the germline V gene. The length of the CDR3 is 13 residues. V gave up 6 bases and J gave up 2 bases, with 9 bases separating them. CDR3 DNA: TGTGCCAGCAGCCTGGACTTCACAGATACGCAGTATTTT. Its protein product is CASSLDFTDTQYF.

The V gene is TRBV27, the J gene TRBJ2-1; no clear D. The V and J ends lost 2 bases and 2 bases respectively, with 4 bases between them. Germline CDR1 and CDR2: MNHEY and SMNVEV (reference sequence). The CDR3 is made up of 13 amino acids. The DNA of the CDR3 is TGTGCCAGCAGTTTACGGCCCTACAATGAGCAGTTCTTC. Translated, it gives CASSLRPYNEQFF.

The CDR3 sequence: CSVEFYRVLGYEQYF. The CDR3 region has the DNA TGCAGCGTTGAGTTTTACAGGGTCTTGGGGTACGAGCAGTACTTC. The rearrangement links TRBV29-1 to TRBJ2-7, with D maybe TRBD1 (6 bases). CDR1 is SQVTM, CDR2 ANQGSEA, per germline. The CDR3 has 15 amino acids. The V gene lost 3 bases and the J gene lost 4 bases, with 19 bases spanning the gap.

This chain connects TRBV29-1 to TRBJ2-5; 11 nucleotides agree with TRBD2. The V and J ends lost 4 bases and 1 base, in that order; junction bases with no gene match: 5. Germline lookup yields CDR1 SQVTM and CDR2 ANQGSEA. The length of the CDR3 is 15 residues. As DNA, the CDR3 is TGCAGCGTTGTTCCCGGGACTAGCGGCCAAGAGACCCAGTACTTC. Translating gives CSVVPGTSGQETQYF.